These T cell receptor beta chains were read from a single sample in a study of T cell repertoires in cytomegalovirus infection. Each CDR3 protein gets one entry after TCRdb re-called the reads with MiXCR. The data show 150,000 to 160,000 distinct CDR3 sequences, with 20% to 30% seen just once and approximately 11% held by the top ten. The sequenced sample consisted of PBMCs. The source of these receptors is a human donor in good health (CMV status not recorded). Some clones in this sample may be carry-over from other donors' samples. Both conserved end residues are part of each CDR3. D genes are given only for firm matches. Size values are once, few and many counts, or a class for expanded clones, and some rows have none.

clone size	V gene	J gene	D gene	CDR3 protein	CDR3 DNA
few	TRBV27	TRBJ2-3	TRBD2	CASSLTSGGWDTQYF	TGTGCCAGCAGTTTGACTAGCGGGGGGTGGGATACGCAGTATTTT
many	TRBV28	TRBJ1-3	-	CASSEIRGLQAPSGNTIYF	TGTGCCAGCAGCGAGATCCGGGGCTTACAGGCTCCCTCTGGAAACACCATATATTTT
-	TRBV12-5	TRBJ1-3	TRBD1	CASALDRAENTIYF	TGTGCTAGTGCCTTGGACAGGGCGGAAAACACCATATATTTT
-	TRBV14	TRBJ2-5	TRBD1	CASSQDRGTGGQETQYF	TGTGCCAGCAGCCAAGATCGCGGGACAGGGGGCCAAGAGACCCAGTACTTC
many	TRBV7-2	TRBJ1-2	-	CASSLDGLNYGYTF	TGTGCCAGCAGCCTGGACGGATTAAACTATGGCTACACCTTC
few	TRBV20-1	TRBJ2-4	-	CSAHLGNKNIQYF	TGCAGTGCTCATCTAGGGAACAAAAACATTCAGTACTTC
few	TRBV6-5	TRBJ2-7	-	CASSYSGNQYEQYF	TGTGCCAGCAGTTACTCCGGGAATCAGTACGAGCAGTACTTC
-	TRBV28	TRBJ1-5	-	CASSPVGVDNQPQHF	TGTGCCAGCAGTCCGGTGGGGGTCGACAATCAGCCCCAGCATTTT
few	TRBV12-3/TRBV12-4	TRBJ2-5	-	CASSLSGGWGQETQYF	TGTGCCAGCAGTTTATCAGGGGGGTGGGGGCAAGAGACCCAGTACTTC
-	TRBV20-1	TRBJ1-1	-	CSAPSLGRTEAFF	TGCAGTGCCCCATCCCTGGGGAGAACTGAAGCTTTCTTT
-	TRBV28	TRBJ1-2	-	CASSLPGAVYTF	TGTGCCAGCAGTTTACCGGGGGCGGTCTACACCTTC
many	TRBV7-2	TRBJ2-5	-	CASSQDGRQETQYF	TGTGCCAGCAGCCAAGACGGGAGACAAGAGACCCAGTACTTC
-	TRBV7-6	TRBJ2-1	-	CASKPGTSYNEQFF	TGTGCCAGCAAGCCCGGGACTTCTTACAATGAGCAGTTCTTC